This T cell receptor (beta chain) was found in a study of OX40 agonist ivuxolimab in advanced cancers. Study overall: A male proportion of about 84% was recorded, with mean age around 60 years and range about 20 to 85. General study findings and limits: Circulating CD4+ and CD8+ T cells showed clonal expansion by week 6 at 0.1 to 3.0 mg/kg. CD8+ T cells showed, on average, more clonal expansion than CD4+ cells.

Germline V gene lookup returns CDR1 LGHNA and CDR2 YSLEER. The ends were cut back, 4 bases at V and 4 bases at J, with 10 bases in the middle. This CDR3 spans 13 amino acids. Here immunoSEQ multiplex PCR was the method, and the copy in TCRdb shows in-frame clones only, minus some. The table records around 80,000 clones, 88% of them present only once. On this clone itself: Antigen unknown.

The sequencing here drew on CD4+ or CD8+ T cells sorted from blood, taken in a trial of the OX40 agonist ivuxolimab. V and J are TRBV4-3 and TRBJ1-1; D call uncertain. The receptor comes from an adult with an advanced solid tumor such as melanoma, head and neck, liver or kidney cancer. For the CDR3, the DNA is TGCGCCAGCAGCCCGAACCTAGGCACTGAAGCTTTCTTT. It is translated as CASSPNLGTEAFF.